These T cell receptor beta chains were read from a single sample in a study of human T cells and chemical hapten exposure. TCRdb independently ran MiXCR on the RACE reads; one entry per CDR3 protein. Here the sample spans 25,000 to 35,000 distinct CDR3 sequences, 5.5% to 6.5% being singletons. The starting material was whole blood, obtained in connection with sensitization to the hapten diphenylcyclopropenone (DPC). Source of these receptors: a man aged 30 to 45 with alopecia areata. Some clones in this sample may be carry-over from other donors' samples. Both conserved end residues are trimmed from each CDR3.

CDR3	J	length	V
ASSLLGGANVLT	TRBJ2-6	12	TRBV7-9
ASSQDPANTGELF	TRBJ2-2	13	TRBV4-1
SAINIPGLAGRTSYNEQF	TRBJ2-1	18	TRBV20-1
ASSSTGWYGYT	TRBJ1-2	11	TRBV27
ASSPIAGGYEQY	TRBJ2-7	12	TRBV9
ASSFTGSFQETQY	TRBJ2-5	13	TRBV5-1
ASSSSGQGVYGYT	TRBJ1-2	13	TRBV6-1
ASRSGGEETQY	TRBJ2-5	11	TRBV5-1
ASSQGETDPQETQY	TRBJ2-5	14	TRBV14
ASSPLTGHLTYEQY	TRBJ2-7	14	TRBV27
AGRLAPDNEQF	TRBJ2-1	11	TRBV6-6
AWSVGTGVYDEQY	TRBJ2-7	13	TRBV30
SAREASFEAF	TRBJ1-1	10	TRBV20-1
GLTLMNTEAF	TRBJ1-1	10	TRBV20-1
ASSLAEVETQY	TRBJ2-5	11	TRBV12-3/TRBV12-4
ASSSDRGAQPQH	TRBJ1-5	12	TRBV7-2